This entry features one T cell receptor beta chain sequence. Its cognate antigen is unknown. Germline V gives CDR1 SNHLY, CDR2 FYNNEI. The CDR3 extends over 18 amino acids. Trimming removed 2 bases at V and 0 bases at J, with 14 bases between. This specimen belongs to a study of vaccination effects on CD4 cells after COVID-19. Regarding the study as a whole: Vaccine-induced clones in healthy vaccinees cross-reacted with common cold coronaviruses in only 1 of 255 cases.

Here immunoSEQ multiplex PCR was the method, and the copy in TCRdb shows in-frame clones only, minus some. The sample lists 15,000 or so clones, more than 75% seen once, with about 19% in the top ten. Peptide-pool stimulation followed by sequencing identified expanded antigen-specific CD4+ clonotypes in the ViraFEST assay. After roughly ten days in culture, the CD4+ T cells were isolated. Either the BNT162b2 or mRNA-1273 vaccine was given to participants in two doses. J is TRBJ2-6 and V is TRBV2; D possibly corresponds to TRBD1 (6 bases). This receptor was identified in a human donor who received a COVID-19 vaccine. The sample consisted of CD4+ T cells from PBMCs cultured with HCoV-NL63 spike peptides, taken after COVID-19 vaccination. Here the CDR3 DNA reads TGTGCCAGCAGTGAAACCCGGACAGCAAGCTCTGGGGCCAACGTCCTGACTTTC. Residues: CASSETRTASSGANVLTF.